This T cell receptor beta chain stems from a study of identical twins. Study-wide points: Abundant beta clonotypes from cord blood bore fewer insertions; memory repertoires lacked this pattern. When twins shared out-of-frame alpha sequences, those sequences had excess low generation probability. Beta out-of-frame sequences showed weaker excess twin sharing.

Using its own MiXCR run on the 5' RACE reads, TCRdb lists one record per CDR3 protein. The table has a few hundred thousand distinct CDR3 sequences, approximately 8.8% seen once; the top ten hold 8% to 10%. Per the germline V gene, CDR1 is MNHNS and CDR2 is SASEGT. V was clipped by 8 bases and J by 0 bases, with 13 bases between them. The CDR3 is made up of 14 amino acids. A word on this clonotype: The antigen is not known.

All donors comprised healthy Caucasians. Sequenced sample: naive T cells sorted from blood. This chain connects TRBV6-1 to TRBJ1-1; D is uncertain. The sequence was collected from a woman aged 50 to 65 in good health. This CDR3 reads CASERSFMNTEAFF. CDR3 sequence (DNA): TGTGCCAGCGAGCGTAGCTTCATGAACACTGAAGCTTTCTTT.